This TCR beta chain was captured in a study of early T cells in non-severe SARS-CoV-2 infection. About the research overall: Sequencing targeted bulk RNA from unsorted whole blood, leaving chains unpaired. Study-wide points: Matches to VDJdb favored anti-spike CD8 responses and missed private and CD4 specificities.

About this clonotype itself: Its target is unknown. A much larger clone is a single base away; this may be a read error.

Individual cDNA molecules carried attached unique molecular identifiers. TCRdb re-called the 5' RACE reads through MiXCR, storing one row per CDR3 protein. The sample holds tens of thousands of distinct CDR3 sequences; around 7% are singletons and the top ten take approximately 24%. CDR1 is SGHTA, CDR2 FQGTGA, per germline. This CDR3 comprises 13 residues. Sequences were derived from whole blood, sampled at baseline. This clonotype was obtained from an adult who was a healthcare worker with PCR-confirmed SARS-CoV-2 infection or an uninfected control (not recorded which). The chain joins TRBV7-3 to TRBJ2-2; D gene unclear. This CDR3 is CANSFANTGELFF. The CDR3 coding sequence is TGTGCCAACAGCTTTGCGAACACCGGGGAGCTGTTTTTT.